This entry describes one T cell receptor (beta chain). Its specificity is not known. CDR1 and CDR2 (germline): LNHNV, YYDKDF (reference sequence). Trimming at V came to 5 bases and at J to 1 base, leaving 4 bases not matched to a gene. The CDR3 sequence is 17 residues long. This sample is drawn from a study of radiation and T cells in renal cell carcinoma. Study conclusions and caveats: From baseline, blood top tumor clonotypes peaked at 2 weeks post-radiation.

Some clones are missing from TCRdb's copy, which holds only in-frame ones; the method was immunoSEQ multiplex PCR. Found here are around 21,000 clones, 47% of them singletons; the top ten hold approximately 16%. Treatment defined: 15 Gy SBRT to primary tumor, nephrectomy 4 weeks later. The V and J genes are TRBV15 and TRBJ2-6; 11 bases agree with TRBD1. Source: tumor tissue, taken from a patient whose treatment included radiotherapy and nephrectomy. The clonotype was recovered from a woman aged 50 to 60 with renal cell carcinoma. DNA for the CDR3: TGTGCCACCAGCCCGTGGGACAGGGGGTCTGGGGCCAACGTCCTGACTTTC. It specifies CATSPWDRGSGANVLTF.